This T cell receptor beta chain was identified during a study of radiotherapy plus CTLA-4 blockade in lung cancer (dated by TCRdb to the late 2010s). Regarding the complete study: Objective responses occurred in roughly a sixth of enrolled patients, and 30% to 35% achieved disease control.

Details on this clone: Which antigen it targets is not known. The input lacks base qualities; no much larger clone sits a single base away.

From a lookup of the germline V gene, CDR1 and CDR2 are MDHEN and SYDVKM. The CDR3 covers 15 residues, taking in both the cysteine and the phenylalanine. Only CDR3 DNA remains: 45 bases, in frame from the first base. V is reduced by 2 bases and J by 6 bases, leaving a spacing of 17 bases between them. Paper-wide results and their limitations: After treatment with radiotherapy and ipilimumab, TCR clones that came from tumors expanded in the peripheral blood. The strongest predictors of response, as reported, were early dynamic changes in blood T cell clones along with a rise in serum interferon-beta after radiation.

The library came from the immunoSEQ multiplex PCR assay. What TCRdb holds here is the immuneACCESS table cut down to in-frame rearrangements. Part of the clones is not present; checked against another copy, under half of the missing clones reflect an unresolved V gene, and the others are unexplained. For this sample the table gives more than 55,000 clones, of which around 80% were detected only once. The leading ten clones occupy 6.1% of the sample. The study tested focal radiation therapy combined with CTLA-4 blockade (ipilimumab) in patients with chemo-refractory metastatic non-small-cell lung cancer.

The sequence was obtained from a human donor with non-small cell lung cancer whose response to radiotherapy plus ipilimumab could not be evaluated. The source material was peripheral blood, sampled from a patient treated with radiotherapy plus ipilimumab. The sequence links TRBV28 to TRBJ2-7; the D gene is not confidently resolved. The nucleotide sequence is TGTGCCAGCAGTTTAAATAACGACCCTTCGGGCGAGCAGTACTTC. Its protein product is CASSLNNDPSGEQYF.